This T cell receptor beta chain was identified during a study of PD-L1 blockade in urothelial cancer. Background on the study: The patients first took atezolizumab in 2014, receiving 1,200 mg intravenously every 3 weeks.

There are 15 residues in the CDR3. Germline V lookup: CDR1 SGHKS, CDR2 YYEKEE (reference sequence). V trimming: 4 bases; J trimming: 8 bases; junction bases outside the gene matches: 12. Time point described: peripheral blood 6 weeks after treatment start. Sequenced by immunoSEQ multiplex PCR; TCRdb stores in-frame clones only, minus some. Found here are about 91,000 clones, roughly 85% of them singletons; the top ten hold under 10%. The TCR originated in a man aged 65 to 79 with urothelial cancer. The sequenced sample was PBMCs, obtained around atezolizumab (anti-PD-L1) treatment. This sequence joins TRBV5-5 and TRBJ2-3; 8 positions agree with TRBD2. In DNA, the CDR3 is TGTGCCAGCAGCCCTGGACTAGCCACCATAATTACGCAGTATTTT. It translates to CASSPGLATIITQYF.